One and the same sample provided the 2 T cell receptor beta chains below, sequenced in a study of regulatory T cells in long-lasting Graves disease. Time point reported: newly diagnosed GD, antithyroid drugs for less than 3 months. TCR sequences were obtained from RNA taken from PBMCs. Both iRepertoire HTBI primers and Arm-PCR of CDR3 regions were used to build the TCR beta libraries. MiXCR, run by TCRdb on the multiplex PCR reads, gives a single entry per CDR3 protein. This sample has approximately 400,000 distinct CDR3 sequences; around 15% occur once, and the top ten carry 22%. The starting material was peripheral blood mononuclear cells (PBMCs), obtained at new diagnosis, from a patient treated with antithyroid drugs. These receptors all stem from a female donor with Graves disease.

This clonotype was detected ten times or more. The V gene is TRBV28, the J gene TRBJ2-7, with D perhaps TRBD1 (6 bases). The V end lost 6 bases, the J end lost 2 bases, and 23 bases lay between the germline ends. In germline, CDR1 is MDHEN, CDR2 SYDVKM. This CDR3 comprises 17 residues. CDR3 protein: CASSHHKDSRRTYEQYF. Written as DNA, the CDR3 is TGTGCCAGCAGCCACCACAAGGACAGCAGGCGCACCTACGAGCAGTACTTC.

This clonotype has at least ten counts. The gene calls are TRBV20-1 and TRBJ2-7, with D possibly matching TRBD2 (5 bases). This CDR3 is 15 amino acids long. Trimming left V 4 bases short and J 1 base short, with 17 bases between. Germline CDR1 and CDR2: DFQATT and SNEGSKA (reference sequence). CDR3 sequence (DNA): TGCAGTGCTATCCCGGCCGGGATAAGTTCCTACGAGCAGTACTTC. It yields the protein CSAIPAGISSYEQYF.